This T cell receptor (beta chain) emerged from a study of blood T cells in healthy people across ages. Study-wide results and caveats: The lack of PBMC sorting stopped any conclusive naive versus antigen-experienced comparison.

The authors ran a second PCR of roughly 7 to 11 cycles using a sample-barcoded 5' primer and a J-beta primer mix. Unique molecular identifiers of 12 random nucleotides labeled each cDNA. TCRdb re-called the 5' RACE reads through MiXCR, storing one row per CDR3 protein. The profile shows approximately 360,000 distinct CDR3 sequences, approximately 52% of them singletons. The authors drew 8 to 10 milliliters of peripheral blood from each donor. The CDR3 has 17 residues. The germline V gene encodes CDR1 KGHSY and CDR2 FQNENV. Trimming cost V 0 bases and J 1 base; bases outside gene matches: 5. As to this clonotype: What it recognizes is unknown.

Sequencing input: blood. The receptor was derived from a man aged 60 to 69 in good health. This chain uses TRBV16 with TRBJ2-1; 8 bases line up with TRBD2. CDR3 sequence (DNA): TGTGCCAGCAGCCAATCGTTTACTAGCGGTTCCTACAATGAGCAGTTCTTC. Protein: CASSQSFTSGSYNEQFF.